A selection of T cell receptor beta chains follows, all from one sample in a study of shared clonotypes between healthy human individuals. Generated by immunoSEQ multiplex PCR, the TCRdb table keeps only in-frame clones and is missing some. The table includes about a million clones, roughly 80% detected once. Sequences were obtained from memory CD4+ T cells from PBMCs. The receptors stem from a man between 18 and 29 years old in good health. Some clones in this sample may be carry-over from other donors' samples. The CDR3 runs from the conserved cysteine through the conserved F or W. The order of the fields is CDR3 DNA, CDR3 protein, clone size, D gene, J gene, V gene. D genes are given only for firm matches. Some rows have no size entry. The others give once, few or many, or a class for an expanded clone.

TGTGCCAGCAGCCAGGGACTAGCCTACGAGCAGTACTTC	CASSQGLAYEQYF	.	TRBD2	TRBJ2-7	TRBV14
TGTGCCAGCAGCTTATTGACAGGGGTGTCCGGGGAGCTGTTTTTT	CASSLLTGVSGELFF	.	TRBD1	TRBJ2-2	TRBV7-3
TGTGCCTGGAGCCGCACCGGGACCAAGCGAGAGACCCAGTACTTC	CAWSRTGTKRETQYF	.	.	TRBJ2-5	TRBV30
TGCGCCAGCAGCTTGGTTATCAGCACAGATACGCAGTATTTT	CASSLVISTDTQYF	once	.	TRBJ2-3	TRBV5-1
TGTGCCAGCAGCTCGGGACTAGCGGGAGGGTCGGGGACGCAGTATTTT	CASSSGLAGGSGTQYF	.	TRBD2	TRBJ2-3	TRBV11-1
TGTGCCAGCACCTCAACAACAGAGTTCTACGAGCAGTACTTC	CASTSTTEFYEQYF	.	.	TRBJ2-7	TRBV5-4
TGTGCCAGCAGAATACAGGGGTTTGATAACTATGGCTACACCTTC	CASRIQGFDNYGYTF	.	TRBD1	TRBJ1-2	TRBV28
TGCAGCGTCCTAGGGGCGGACCAAGAGACCCAGTACTTC	CSVLGADQETQYF	.	.	TRBJ2-5	TRBV29-1
TGTGCCATCAGTGCCCTCCGGACTAGCGGAGGGAGCACAGATACGCAGTATTTT	CAISALRTSGGSTDTQYF	.	TRBD2	TRBJ2-3	TRBV10-3
TGCGCCAGCATGGATCCGCGGGGAACAGGTGAAGCTTTCTTT	CASMDPRGTGEAFF	.	.	TRBJ1-1	TRBV5-1
TGTGCCAGCAGCCCCGGGACTAGCGGGAGGGCCTCCTACGAGCAGTACTTC	CASSPGTSGRASYEQYF	.	TRBD2	TRBJ2-7	TRBV5-6
TGTGCCAGCAGTGAAGAGGCGAGGGGGGAGACCCAGTACTTC	CASSEEARGETQYF	.	.	TRBJ2-5	TRBV2
TGTGCCAGCAGCTTGGCTCAGGGGAGGAACTATGGCTACACCTTC	CASSLAQGRNYGYTF	many	.	TRBJ1-2	TRBV5-4
TGTGCCAGCATGGGACAGAATTGGGAGACCCAGTACTTC	CASMGQNWETQYF	.	TRBD1	TRBJ2-5	TRBV2
TGTGCCAGCGCACCACAGGCTAACTATGGCTACACCTTC	CASAPQANYGYTF	.	.	TRBJ1-2	TRBV14
TGTGCCAGCAGCTTCCCAGCGGGACCGCCGACGGATACGCAGTATTTT	CASSFPAGPPTDTQYF	.	TRBD2	TRBJ2-3	TRBV7-2
TGTGCCAGTACGATTTGGGGGGATAATGAAAAACTGTTTTTT	CASTIWGDNEKLFF	.	.	TRBJ1-4	TRBV19
TGTGCCTGGAGTCAGGGAGTCGCTAATCAGCCCCAGCATTTT	CAWSQGVANQPQHF	.	.	TRBJ1-5	TRBV30
TGTGCCAGCAGCAATCCCCCGCGGAACACTGAAGCTTTCTTT	CASSNPPRNTEAFF	once	.	TRBJ1-1	TRBV28
TGTGCCAGCAGTGAAGAGGACAGGTCCTCCTACGAGCAGTACTTC	CASSEEDRSSYEQYF	.	TRBD1	TRBJ2-7	TRBV2
TGTGCCAGCAGCCCCCGTTGGGGCTACAATGAGCAGTTCTTC	CASSPRWGYNEQFF	.	.	TRBJ2-1	TRBV11-3
TGTGCCAGCAGAAGTGAGGGCGGAGATCAGCCCCAGCATTTT	CASRSEGGDQPQHF	.	.	TRBJ1-5	TRBV2
TGCGCCAGCAGCTTGGGGGCAGGGGGTTATGAAAAACTGTTTTTT	CASSLGAGGYEKLFF	.	TRBD1	TRBJ1-4	TRBV5-1
TGTGCCAGCACAGGCATATTAGGCAGTTCACCCCTCCACTTT	CASTGILGSSPLHF	.	.	TRBJ1-6	TRBV6-5